Detailed here is one TCR beta chain. This record belongs to a study of blood T cell repertoires in COVID-19. Overall study: Sites across the United States, Italy and Spain contributed samples from acute and convalescent COVID-19. Sources were T cells, B-cell-depleted T cells, or PBMCs; the material itself was cDNA or gDNA.

The CDR3 extends over 11 amino acids. The V gene's germline CDR1 is DFQATT and CDR2 SNEGSKA (reference sequence). Original methodology: The authors estimated nucleated cell counts from reference gene primer amplification. Clones were sequenced by immunoSEQ multiplex PCR, and TCRdb holds only the in-frame ones, with some missing. That table furnishes V, J and clone size, whereas the DNA furnished D and trimming. The table has about 190,000 clones, roughly four fifths seen once; the top ten hold over 10%. The chain is built from TRBV20-1 and TRBJ1-1; D gene ambiguous. The receptor's source is a woman aged 45-59 years with acute or convalescent COVID-19. Specimen: peripheral blood. CDR3 nucleotides: TGCCGAGGCGCTGTGAACACTGAAGCTTTCTTT. Protein: CRGAVNTEAFF.